The TCR beta chain described here comes from a study of beta chain features in type 1 diabetes. CD45RO/CCR7/CD25/CD127/CD95/CD27 sorting isolated CD4+ naive, central memory, regulatory and stem cell-like memory cells. CDR1 and CDR2 (germline): SGDLS, YYNGEE. Trimming stripped 3 bases from V and 1 base from J, with 7 bases between. The CDR3 totals 14 residues. The isolated RNA, all of it, was reverse transcribed, so expressed TCRB transcripts were what got sequenced. Sequencing was performed with immunoSEQ multiplex PCR; in TCRdb, only in-frame clones are kept and a portion is missing. The table records some 700,000 clones, about an eighth of them present only once. General observations from the study: Moderately but significantly shorter TCRB CDR3s were found in Type 1 diabetes patients in all four CD4+ subsets.

On this clone: Its antigen is as yet unknown.

This sequence joins TRBV9 and TRBJ1-4; the D is unclear. The receptor comes from a man between 18 and 29 years old with type 1 diabetes. Sequencing used naive CD4+ T cells from blood. The CDR3 DNA follows: TGTGCCAGCAGCGCGGGAAAAACTAATGAAAAACTGTTTTTT. This translates into CASSAGKTNEKLFF.